This T cell receptor beta chain was found in a study of T cells in Graves' hyperthyroidism and ophthalmopathy. The study's findings and limits: The blood repertoire included most of the expanded thyroid clonotypes above 0.001.

This clonotype occurred a few times. Its antigen is as yet unknown. Germline-derived CDR1 and CDR2 are KGHDR and SFDVKD. This CDR3 region has 15 residues. The trim removed 4 bases at V and 5 bases at J, leaving 7 bases unmatched. The investigators amplified TCR beta CDR3 regions from RNA transcripts. Carried out on the TCR CDR3, a first-round RT-PCR used the HTBI primer set. TCRdb independently ran MiXCR on the multiplex PCR reads; one entry per CDR3 protein. The sample includes 200,000 to 250,000 distinct CDR3 sequences, approximately 16% seen only once; the top ten take over 35%. Material: blood. This receptor was obtained from a man aged 35-49 years with Graves' hyperthyroidism. The chain has TRBV24-1 and TRBJ2-7; 10 bases are shared with TRBD1. The CDR3 DNA follows: TGTGCCACCAGTGACGCCGGGACAGGGGTCCACGAGCAGTACTTC. Amino acid sequence: CATSDAGTGVHEQYF.